A single sample is the source of the 13 T cell receptor beta chains below, sequenced in a study of shared clonotypes between healthy human individuals. Some clones are missing from TCRdb's copy, which holds only in-frame ones; the method was immunoSEQ multiplex PCR. This sample has about 2.4 million clones, with around nine tenths found just once. Sequenced: naive CD4+ T cells sorted from blood. Subset indicated: CD45RA+ positively selected. The receptors were gathered from a man between 18 and 29 years old in good health.

As concerns this clone: At the DNA level, this CDR3 is encoded by other sequences in the same sample as well. The J gene is TRBJ2-5, the V gene TRBV5-1; D perhaps matches TRBD2 (6 bases). V was clipped by 1 base and J by 5 bases, with 9 bases between them. The CDR3 is 13 residues long. Germline CDR1 and CDR2: SGHRS and YFSETQ. The DNA of the CDR3 is TGCGCCAGCAGCTTGCAGGGAGGCGAGACCCAGTACTTC. Encoded protein: CASSLQGGETQYF.

As to this clone: Other DNA sequences in this sample translate to the same CDR3. The chain recombines TRBV28 with TRBJ2-7, with 11 bases lining up with TRBD1. This CDR3 spans 14 amino acids. Unmatched junction bases numbered 1, after V lost 4 bases and J lost 2 bases. Looked up from germline, CDR1 is MDHEN and CDR2 is SYDVKM. CDR3 loop: CASSSGQGAYEQYF. The CDR3 DNA reads as TGTGCCAGCAGTTCGGGACAGGGGGCCTACGAGCAGTACTTC.

The rearrangement uses TRBV7-9 and TRBJ1-1; the match to TRBD1 covers 7 bases. Per germline, CDR1 SEHNR and CDR2 FQNEAQ (reference sequence). The CDR3 spans 15 residues. V was clipped by 11 bases and J by 1 base; unmatched bases: 13. CDR3 residues: CAASGIGGQNTEAFF. As DNA, the CDR3 is TGTGCCGCCTCGGGAATAGGGGGCCAGAACACTGAAGCTTTCTTT.

The gene calls are TRBV10-1 and TRBJ2-1, with 13 nucleotides matching TRBD2. Germline CDR1 reads WNHNN; CDR2 reads SYGVQD (reference sequence). The CDR3 is 15 amino acids. The J segment lost 6 bases and the V segment lost 6 bases, leaving 5 bases of the junction unmatched. The DNA for the CDR3 is TGCGCCAGCAGCCCTTGGACTAGCGGGAGCAATGAGCAGTTCTTC. Protein: CASSPWTSGSNEQFF.

This chain links TRBV15 with TRBJ2-3; a possible D gene is TRBD2 (5 bases). V was trimmed by 1 base and J by 5 bases, leaving 13 bases between them. This CDR3 has 15 amino acids. The germline V gene encodes CDR1 LNHNV and CDR2 YYDKDF (reference sequence). This CDR3 reads CATSRGQGGGDTQYF. The CDR3 DNA reads as TGTGCCACCAGCAGAGGACAAGGAGGAGGAGATACGCAGTATTTT.

The chain recombines TRBV7-8 with TRBJ2-7; D not resolved. Trimming took off 5 bases at V and 0 bases at J, with 5 bases between the two ends. CDR1 and CDR2 from the germline V gene are SGHVS and FQNEAQ. This CDR3 is 12 amino acids long. CDR3 residues: CASSQPSYEQYF. In DNA, the CDR3 is TGTGCCAGCAGCCAACCCTCCTACGAGCAGTACTTC.

V usage is TRBV18 and J usage is TRBJ2-5; weak D call: TRBD2 (6 bases). The germline V and J ends were trimmed by 3 bases and 2 bases, with 13 bases remaining between them. CDR1 is KGHSH, CDR2 LQKENI, per germline. The CDR3 length is 15 residues. DNA for the CDR3: TGTGCCAGCTCACCTACGACGGGACTGCAAGAGACCCAGTACTTC. It translates to CASSPTTGLQETQYF.

The genes are TRBV30 and TRBJ2-5; TRBD2 matches at 7 bases. V lost 3 bases and J lost 2; bases outside the gene matches: 18. This CDR3 contains 18 residues. Germline V gives CDR1 GTSNPN, CDR2 SVGIG (reference sequence). Written as DNA, the CDR3 is TGTGCCTGGAGCGCGCGGGGGAGGGGACTGGGTTTACAAGAGACCCAGTACTTC. Its protein product is CAWSARGRGLGLQETQYF.

The chain combines TRBV28 with TRBJ1-2, with D possibly being TRBD1 (6 bases). Looked up from germline, CDR1 is MDHEN and CDR2 is SYDVKM. Trimming took off 6 bases at V and 1 base at J, with 12 bases between the two ends. The CDR3 loop spans 14 amino acids. This CDR3 is CASRVGGSNYGYTF. The CDR3 region has the DNA TGTGCCAGCAGAGTAGGGGGTAGTAACTATGGCTACACCTTC.

V gene TRBV10-3 combines with J gene TRBJ2-7; 7 bases agree with TRBD2. Losses at the gene ends were 4 bases for V and 5 bases for J; bases not matched to a gene: 2. The CDR3 runs 12 residues. Germline loops: CDR1 ENHRY, CDR2 SYGVKD. CDR3 region: CAISGGGHEQYF. In DNA, the CDR3 is TGTGCCATCAGTGGGGGGGGTCACGAGCAGTACTTC.

V is TRBV28 and J is TRBJ1-2; D is unresolved. The CDR3 loop spans 14 amino acids. The V gene's germline CDR1 is MDHEN and CDR2 SYDVKM. Trimming shortened V by 3 bases and J by 4 bases, and 12 bases separated the two germline ends. The CDR3: CASSLPVGGYGYTF. The CDR3 bases are TGTGCCAGCAGTTTGCCCGTCGGAGGCTATGGCTACACCTTC.

This clone has just a few counts. V and J are TRBV29-1 and TRBJ1-1; D is undetermined. The V end was cut by 4 bases, the J end by 4 bases, with 7 bases between. Looked up from germline, CDR1 is SQVTM and CDR2 is ANQGSEA. The CDR3 is 11 amino acids. CDR3 coding DNA: TGCAGCGTTGTGTCGGGCACTGAAGCTTTCTTT. Its protein product is CSVVSGTEAFF.

The J gene is TRBJ2-3, the V gene TRBV7-6; no clear D. The CDR3 length is 15 residues. Germline V lookup: CDR1 SGHVS, CDR2 FNYEAQ. With 2 bases removed from V and 2 bases from J, the gap between germline ends came to 11 bases. The chain's CDR3 is CASSLRGGATDTQYF. The CDR3 DNA follows: TGTGCCAGCAGCTTACGCGGTGGAGCCACAGATACGCAGTATTTT.